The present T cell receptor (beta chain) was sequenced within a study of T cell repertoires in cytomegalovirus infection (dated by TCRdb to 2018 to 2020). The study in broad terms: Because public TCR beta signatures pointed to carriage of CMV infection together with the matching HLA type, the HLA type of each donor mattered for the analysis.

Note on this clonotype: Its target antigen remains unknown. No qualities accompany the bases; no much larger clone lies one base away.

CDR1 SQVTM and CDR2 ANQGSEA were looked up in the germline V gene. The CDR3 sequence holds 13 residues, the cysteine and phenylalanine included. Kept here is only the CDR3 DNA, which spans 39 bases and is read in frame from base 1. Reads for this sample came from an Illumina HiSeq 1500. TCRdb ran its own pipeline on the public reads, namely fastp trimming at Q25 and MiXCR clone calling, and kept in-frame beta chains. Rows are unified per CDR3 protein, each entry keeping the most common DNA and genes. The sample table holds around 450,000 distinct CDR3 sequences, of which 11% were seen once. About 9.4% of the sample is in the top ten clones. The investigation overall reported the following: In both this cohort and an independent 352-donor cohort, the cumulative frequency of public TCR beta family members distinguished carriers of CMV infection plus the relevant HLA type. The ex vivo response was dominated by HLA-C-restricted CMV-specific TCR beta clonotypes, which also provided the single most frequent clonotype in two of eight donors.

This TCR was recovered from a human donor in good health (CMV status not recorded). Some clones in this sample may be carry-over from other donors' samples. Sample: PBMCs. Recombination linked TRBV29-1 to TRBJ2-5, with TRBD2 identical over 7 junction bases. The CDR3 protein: CRGGWGWGETQYF. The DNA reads TGCAGGGGGGGGTGGGGGTGGGGAGAGACCCAGTACTTC.